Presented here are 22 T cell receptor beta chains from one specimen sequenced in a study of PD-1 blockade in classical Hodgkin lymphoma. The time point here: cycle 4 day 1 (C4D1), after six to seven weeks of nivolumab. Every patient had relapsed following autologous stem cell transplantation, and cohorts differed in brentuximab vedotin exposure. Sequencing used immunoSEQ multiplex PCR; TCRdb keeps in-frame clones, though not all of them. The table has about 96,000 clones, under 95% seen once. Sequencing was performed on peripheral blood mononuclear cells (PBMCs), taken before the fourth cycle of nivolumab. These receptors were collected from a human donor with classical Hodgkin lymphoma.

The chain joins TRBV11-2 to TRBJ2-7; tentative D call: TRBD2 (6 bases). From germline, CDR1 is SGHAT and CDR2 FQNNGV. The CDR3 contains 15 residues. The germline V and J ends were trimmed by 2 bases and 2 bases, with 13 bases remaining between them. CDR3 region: CASSLSASETYEQYF. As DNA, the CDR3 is TGTGCCAGCAGCTTATCGGCTAGCGAGACCTACGAGCAGTACTTC.

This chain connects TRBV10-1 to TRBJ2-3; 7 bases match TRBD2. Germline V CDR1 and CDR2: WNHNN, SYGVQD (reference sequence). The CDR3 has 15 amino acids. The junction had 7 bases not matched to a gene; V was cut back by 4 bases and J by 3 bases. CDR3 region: CASSVGGSVTDTQYF. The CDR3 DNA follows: TGCGCCAGCAGTGTTGGCGGGAGTGTAACAGATACGCAGTATTTT.

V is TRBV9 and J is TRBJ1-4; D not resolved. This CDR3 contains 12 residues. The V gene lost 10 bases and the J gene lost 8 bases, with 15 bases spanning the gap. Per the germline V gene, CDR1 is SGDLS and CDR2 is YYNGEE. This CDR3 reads CASGKGEEKLFF. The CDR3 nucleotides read TGTGCCTCCGGCAAGGGAGAAGAAAAACTGTTTTTT.

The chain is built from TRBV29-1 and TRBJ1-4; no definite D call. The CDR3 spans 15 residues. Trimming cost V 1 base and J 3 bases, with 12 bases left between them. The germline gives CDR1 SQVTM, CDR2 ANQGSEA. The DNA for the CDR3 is TGCAGCGTTGAAGGGGTCGGGCTTTCTAATGAAAAACTGTTTTTT. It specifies CSVEGVGLSNEKLFF.

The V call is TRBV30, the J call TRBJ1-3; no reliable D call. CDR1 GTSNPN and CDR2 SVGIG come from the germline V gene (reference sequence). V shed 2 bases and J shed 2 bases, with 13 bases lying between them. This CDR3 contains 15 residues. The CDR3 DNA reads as TGTGCCTGGAGTCGACCCGGCCTACCTGGAAACACCATATATTTT. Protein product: CAWSRPGLPGNTIYF.

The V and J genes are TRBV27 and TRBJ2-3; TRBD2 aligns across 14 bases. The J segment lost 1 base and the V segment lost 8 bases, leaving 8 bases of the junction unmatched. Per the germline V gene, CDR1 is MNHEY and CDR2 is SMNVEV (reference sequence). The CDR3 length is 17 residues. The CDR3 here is CASWTSGRTRRTDTQYF. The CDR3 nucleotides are TGTGCCAGCTGGACTAGCGGGAGGACGAGGCGCACAGATACGCAGTATTTT.

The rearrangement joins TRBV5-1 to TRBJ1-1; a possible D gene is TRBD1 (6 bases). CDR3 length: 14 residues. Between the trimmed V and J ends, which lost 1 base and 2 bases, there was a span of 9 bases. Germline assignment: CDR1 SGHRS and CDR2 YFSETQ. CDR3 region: CASSLRGGNTEAFF. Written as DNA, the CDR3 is TGCGCCAGCAGCTTGAGGGGGGGAAACACTGAAGCTTTCTTT. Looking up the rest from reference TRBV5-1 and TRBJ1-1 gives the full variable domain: KAGVTQTPRYLIKTRGQQVTLSCSPISGHRSVSWYQQTPGQGLQFLFEYFSETQRNKGNFPGRFSGRQFSNSRSEMNVSTLELGDSALYLCASSLRGGNTEAFFGQGTRLTVV.

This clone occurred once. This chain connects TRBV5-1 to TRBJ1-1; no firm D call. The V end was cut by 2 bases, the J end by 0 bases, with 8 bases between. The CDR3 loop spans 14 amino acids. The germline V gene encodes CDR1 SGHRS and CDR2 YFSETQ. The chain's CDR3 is CASSLQLLNTEAFF. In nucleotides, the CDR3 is TGCGCCAGCAGCTTACAGCTTTTGAACACTGAAGCTTTCTTT.

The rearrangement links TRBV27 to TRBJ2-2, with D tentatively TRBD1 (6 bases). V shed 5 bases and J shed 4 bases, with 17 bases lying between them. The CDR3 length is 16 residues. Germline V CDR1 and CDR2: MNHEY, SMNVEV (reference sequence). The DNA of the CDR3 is TGTGCCAGCAGTCCGATCCGGCCACAGGGCACCGGGGAGCTGTTTTTT. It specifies CASSPIRPQGTGELFF.

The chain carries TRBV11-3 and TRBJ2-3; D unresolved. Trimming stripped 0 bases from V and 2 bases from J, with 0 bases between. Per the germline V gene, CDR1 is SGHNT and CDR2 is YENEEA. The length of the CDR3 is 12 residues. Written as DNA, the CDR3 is TGTGCCAGCAGCTTAGACACAGATACGCAGTATTTT. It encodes CASSLDTDTQYF. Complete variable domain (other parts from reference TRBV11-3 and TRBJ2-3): EAGVVQSPRYKIIEKKQPVAFWCNPISGHNTLYWYLQNLGQGPELLIRYENEEAVDDSQLPKDRFSAERLKGVDSTLKIQPAELGDSAVYLCASSLDTDTQYFGPGTRLTVL.

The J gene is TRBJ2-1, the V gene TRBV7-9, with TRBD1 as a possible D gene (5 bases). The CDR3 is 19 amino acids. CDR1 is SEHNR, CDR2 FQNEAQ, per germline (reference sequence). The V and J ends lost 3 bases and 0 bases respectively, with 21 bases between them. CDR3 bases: TGTGCCAGCAGCTTTATGCAGGGCCATCTTTTCGGCTCCTACAATGAGCAGTTCTTC. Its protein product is CASSFMQGHLFGSYNEQFF.

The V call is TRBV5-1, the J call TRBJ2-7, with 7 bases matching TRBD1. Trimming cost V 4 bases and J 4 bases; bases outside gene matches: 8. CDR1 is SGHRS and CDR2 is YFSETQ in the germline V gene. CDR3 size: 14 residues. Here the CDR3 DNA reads TGCGCCAGCAGCGCGACAGCAGGGGGATACGAGCAGTACTTC. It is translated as CASSATAGGYEQYF.

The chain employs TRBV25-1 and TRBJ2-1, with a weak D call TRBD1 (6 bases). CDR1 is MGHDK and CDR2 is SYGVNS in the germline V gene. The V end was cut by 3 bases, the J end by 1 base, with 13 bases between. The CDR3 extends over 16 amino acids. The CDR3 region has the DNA TGTGCCAGCAGTGAGGTAGGGGGAATTTCCTACAATGAGCAGTTCTTC. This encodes CASSEVGGISYNEQFF.

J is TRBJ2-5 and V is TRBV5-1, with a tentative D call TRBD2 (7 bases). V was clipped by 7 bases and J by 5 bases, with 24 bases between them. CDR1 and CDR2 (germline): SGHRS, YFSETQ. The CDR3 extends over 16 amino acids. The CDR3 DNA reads TGCGCCAGCGCCCGGGGGGCGGGAGTGGTGGATGAGACCCAGTACTTC. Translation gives CASARGAGVVDETQYF.

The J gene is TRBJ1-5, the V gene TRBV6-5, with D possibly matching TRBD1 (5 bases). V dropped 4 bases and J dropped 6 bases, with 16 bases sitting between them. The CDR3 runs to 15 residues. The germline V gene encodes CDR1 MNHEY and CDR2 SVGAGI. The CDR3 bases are TGTGCCAGCAGTTCGGGCAGGGTTTTTGGTCAGCCCCAGCATTTT. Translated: CASSSGRVFGQPQHF.

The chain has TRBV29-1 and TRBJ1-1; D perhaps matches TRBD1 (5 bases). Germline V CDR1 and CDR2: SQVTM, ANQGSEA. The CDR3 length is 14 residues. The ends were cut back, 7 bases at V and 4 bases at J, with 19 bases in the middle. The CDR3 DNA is TGCAGCGCCCTCCCGTCGGGGGGTGGCACTGAAGCTTTCTTT. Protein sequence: CSALPSGGGTEAFF.

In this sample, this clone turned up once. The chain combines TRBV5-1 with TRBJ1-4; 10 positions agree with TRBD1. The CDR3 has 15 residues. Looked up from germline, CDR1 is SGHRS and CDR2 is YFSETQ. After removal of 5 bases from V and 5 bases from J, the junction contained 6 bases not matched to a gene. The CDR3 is CASSRTGGLNEKLFF. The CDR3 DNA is TGCGCCAGCAGTAGGACAGGGGGTCTAAATGAAAAACTGTTTTTT.

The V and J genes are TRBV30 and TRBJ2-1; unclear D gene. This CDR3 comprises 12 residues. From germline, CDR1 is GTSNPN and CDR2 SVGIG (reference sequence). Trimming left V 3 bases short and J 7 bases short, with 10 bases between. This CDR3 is CAWSLERNEQFF. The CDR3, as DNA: TGTGCCTGGAGCCTCGAACGTAATGAGCAGTTCTTC.

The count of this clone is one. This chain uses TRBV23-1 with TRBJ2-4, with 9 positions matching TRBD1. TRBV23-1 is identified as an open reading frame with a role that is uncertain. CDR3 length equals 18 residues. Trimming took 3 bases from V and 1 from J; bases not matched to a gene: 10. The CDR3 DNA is TGCGCCAGCAGTCAGTTGACAGGGGGATTACCGGCCAAAAACATTCAGTACTTC. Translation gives CASSQLTGGLPAKNIQYF.

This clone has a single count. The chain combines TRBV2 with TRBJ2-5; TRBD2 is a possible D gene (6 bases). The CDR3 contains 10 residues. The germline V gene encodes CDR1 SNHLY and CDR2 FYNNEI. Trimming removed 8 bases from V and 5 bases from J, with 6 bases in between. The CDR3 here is CASGGETQYF. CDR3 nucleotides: TGTGCCAGCGGGGGGGAGACCCAGTACTTC.

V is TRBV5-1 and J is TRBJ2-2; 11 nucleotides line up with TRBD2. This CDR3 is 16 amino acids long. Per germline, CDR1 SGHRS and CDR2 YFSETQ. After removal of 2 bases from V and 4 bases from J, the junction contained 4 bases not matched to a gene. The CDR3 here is CASSFVAGGSTGELFF. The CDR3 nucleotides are TGCGCCAGCAGCTTTGTAGCGGGAGGGAGCACCGGGGAGCTGTTTTTT.

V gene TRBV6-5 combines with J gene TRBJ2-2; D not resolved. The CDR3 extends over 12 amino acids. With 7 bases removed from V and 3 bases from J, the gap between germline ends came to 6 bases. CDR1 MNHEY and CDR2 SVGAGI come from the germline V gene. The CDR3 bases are TGTGCCAGCAAGGAGTACACCGGGGAGCTGTTTTTT. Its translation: CASKEYTGELFF.